This TCR beta chain appears in the sequencing data of a study of early T cells in non-severe SARS-CoV-2 infection. Individually, cDNA molecules had unique molecular identifiers attached to them. From the 5' RACE reads, TCRdb called clonotypes with MiXCR, one entry per CDR3 protein. The table includes about 19,000 distinct CDR3 sequences, 4.2% detected once. Notes on this clonotype: Its antigen is not known.

Findings and caveats of the study: VDJdb matches were skewed toward anti-spike CD8 T cell responses.

The V end was cut by 0 bases, the J end by 0 bases, with 5 bases between. CDR1 and CDR2 (germline): LGHNA, YNFKEQ. The CDR3 extends over 14 amino acids. V is TRBV4-2 and J is TRBJ1-1; D gene ambiguous. Sequenced material: whole blood. The sequence derives from an adult who was a healthcare worker with PCR-confirmed SARS-CoV-2 infection or an uninfected control (not recorded which). The CDR3 sequence is CASSQDVVNTEAFF. CDR3 sequence (DNA): TGTGCCAGCAGCCAAGACGTAGTGAACACTGAAGCTTTCTTT.